Presented here are 2 T cell receptor beta chains from one specimen sequenced in a study of cytotoxic CD8 clonotypes in ibrutinib-treated CLL. Clones were sequenced by immunoSEQ multiplex PCR, and TCRdb holds only the in-frame ones, with some missing. The data hold 200,000 or so clones, with about 75% observed a single time. Specimen: PBMCs, collected after 12 months of ibrutinib treatment. Receptors were obtained from a human donor with chronic lymphocytic leukemia.

This rearrangement joins TRBV13 to TRBJ2-5; possibly TRBD2 for D (7 bases). The CDR3 covers 14 residues. Trimming removed 2 bases from V and 5 bases from J, with 12 bases in between. Germline CDR1 and CDR2: PRHDT and FYEKMQ (reference sequence). CDR3 in DNA: TGTGCCAGCAGCTTACTACAGGGAGGGGAGACCCAGTACTTC. Translated, it gives CASSLLQGGETQYF. The variable domain in full, completed from reference TRBV13 and TRBJ2-5, reads AAGVIQSPRHLIKEKRETATLKCYPIPRHDTVYWYQQGPGQDPQFLISFYEKMQSDKGSIPDRFSAQQFSDYHSELNMSSLELGDSALYFCASSLLQGGETQYFGPGTRLLVL.

The chain carries TRBV2 and TRBJ2-1; 12 nucleotides align to TRBD2. The germline CDR1 and CDR2 sequences are SNHLY and FYNNEI. The CDR3 runs to 15 residues. Germline trimming cut 7 bases from V and 0 bases from J; bases unmatched to any gene: 1. CDR3 sequence: CASTGLAGSYNEQFF. CDR3 DNA: TGTGCCAGCACGGGACTAGCGGGCTCCTACAATGAGCAGTTCTTC.